This entry concerns a single T cell receptor (beta chain). Its antigen is still unknown. This entry is derived from a study of T cell repertoires in cytomegalovirus infection. TCRdb used MiXCR to reprocess the reads, holding one entry per CDR3 protein. Among 300,000 or so distinct CDR3 sequences listed, 20% to 25% were seen once. Germline loops: CDR1 SGHTA, CDR2 FQGTGA. The CDR3 is 16 residues long. The J segment lost 0 bases and the V segment lost 5 bases, leaving 3 bases of the junction unmatched. This chain uses TRBV7-3 with TRBJ2-6, with 8 bases identical to TRBD1. The sequencing here drew on cultured PBMCs, taken from culture after CMV antigen stimulation. The origin of this receptor is a human donor in good health (CMV status not recorded). Some clones in this sample may be carry-over from other donors' samples. CDR3 sequence reads: CASSNDRGSGANVLTF. The CDR3 DNA follows: TGTGCCAGCAGCAACGACAGGGGCTCTGGGGCCAACGTCCTGACTTTC.